What follows describes a single TCR beta chain. The sample is drawn from a study of T-cell reconstitution after alpha-beta-depleted transplantation in children. The library targeted TCRbeta and was prepared with unique molecular identifiers. TCRdb re-called the PCR reads with MiXCR, one entry per CDR3 protein. The table shows over 100,000 distinct CDR3 sequences, with 10% occurring only once. The input for sequencing was PBMCs, taken before TCRalphabeta/CD19-depleted stem cell transplant. The TCR sequence derives from a boy aged 2 to 10 with acute lymphoblastic leukemia, due to receive a stem cell transplant.

In nucleotides, the CDR3 is TGCAGTGCTCTTATAAGGGAGACCCAGTACTTC. It yields the protein CSALIRETQYF. The chain is built from TRBV20-1 and TRBJ2-5, with D hard to call. V gave up 5 bases and J gave up 5 bases, with 9 bases separating them. The CDR3 runs 11 residues. Germline CDR1 and CDR2: DFQATT and SNEGSKA (reference sequence).